Listed below are T cell receptor beta chains from one sample, sequenced in a study of blood T cell repertoires in COVID-19. The protocol was immunoSEQ multiplex PCR, while the TCRdb copy is restricted to in-frame clones and leaves out a portion. This table holds 250,000 or so clones, around nine tenths found once. Sequenced input: PBMCs or T cells enriched from blood (not recorded which). The receptors stem from a man aged 30 to 39 who had recovered from COVID-19. CDR3s include the opening cysteine and the closing phenylalanine or tryptophan. The D gene is left open where the match is weak. A row's size may be missing; if present it is once, few, many or a size class.

V gene: TRBV2
clone size: .
D gene: TRBD1
J gene: TRBJ1-5
CDR3 protein: CASSGDRGQPQHF
CDR3 DNA: TGTGCCAGCAGTGGGGACAGGGGGCAGCCCCAGCATTTT

V gene: TRBV3-1/TRBV3-2
clone size: .
D gene: .
J gene: TRBJ2-7
CDR3 protein: CASSQGRSYEQYF
CDR3 DNA: TGTGCCAGCAGCCAAGGCAGGTCCTACGAGCAGTACTTC

V gene: TRBV19
clone size: .
D gene: .
J gene: TRBJ2-3
CDR3 protein: CASMSLAAISTDTQYF
CDR3 DNA: TGTGCCAGTATGTCCCTAGCAGCCATAAGCACAGATACGCAGTATTTT

V gene: TRBV5-1
clone size: .
D gene: TRBD2
J gene: TRBJ2-3
CDR3 protein: CASRPGLVTDTQYF
CDR3 DNA: TGCGCCAGCAGACCGGGACTAGTAACAGATACGCAGTATTTT

V gene: TRBV18
clone size: .
D gene: TRBD1
J gene: TRBJ2-7
CDR3 protein: CASSQRQGPYEQYF
CDR3 DNA: TGTGCCAGCTCACAGAGACAGGGGCCCTACGAGCAGTACTTC

V gene: TRBV5-8
clone size: .
D gene: TRBD2
J gene: TRBJ2-1
CDR3 protein: CASSFGTSGRNEQFF
CDR3 DNA: TGTGCCAGCAGCTTCGGGACTAGCGGGAGGAATGAGCAGTTCTTC

V gene: TRBV5-6
clone size: .
D gene: TRBD1
J gene: TRBJ2-1
CDR3 protein: CASSVAGTGGREQFF
CDR3 DNA: TGTGCCAGCAGCGTAGCCGGGACAGGGGGACGCGAGCAGTTCTTC

V gene: TRBV30
clone size: .
D gene: .
J gene: TRBJ2-7
CDR3 protein: CAWSVGKRGEQYF
CDR3 DNA: TGTGCCTGGAGTGTGGGGAAACGGGGCGAGCAGTACTTC

V gene: TRBV29-1
clone size: .
D gene: TRBD2
J gene: TRBJ2-3
CDR3 protein: CSYARLAGPSDTQYF
CDR3 DNA: TGCTCCTATGCGAGGCTAGCGGGCCCCTCAGATACGCAGTATTTT

V gene: TRBV6-5
clone size: .
D gene: TRBD1
J gene: TRBJ1-6
CDR3 protein: CASSYSLSTGDSPLHF
CDR3 DNA: TGTGCCAGCAGTTACTCGTTAAGTACAGGGGATTCACCCCTCCACTTT

V gene: TRBV27
clone size: .
D gene: TRBD1
J gene: TRBJ1-3
CDR3 protein: CASSLSWGDRGSPLVGNTIYF
CDR3 DNA: TGTGCCAGCAGTTTATCGTGGGGAGACAGGGGCTCTCCTCTGGTGGGAAACACCATATATTTT

V gene: TRBV4-2
clone size: .
D gene: .
J gene: TRBJ1-2
CDR3 protein: CASSPERGASNGYTF
CDR3 DNA: TGTGCCAGCAGCCCCGAGCGGGGGGCGAGTAATGGCTACACCTTC

V gene: TRBV6-2/TRBV6-3
clone size: few
D gene: .
J gene: TRBJ1-5
CDR3 protein: CASSYPGTPDQPQHF
CDR3 DNA: TGTGCCAGCAGTTACCCCGGGACTCCAGATCAGCCCCAGCATTTT

V gene: TRBV5-1
clone size: .
D gene: .
J gene: TRBJ2-2
CDR3 protein: CASSRQASGTGELFF
CDR3 DNA: TGCGCCAGCAGCCGACAGGCCTCGGGCACCGGGGAGCTGTTTTTT

V gene: TRBV18
clone size: once
D gene: .
J gene: TRBJ2-2
CDR3 protein: CASSPRPRGTGELFF
CDR3 DNA: TGTGCCAGCTCACCACGTCCCAGGGGAACCGGGGAGCTGTTTTTT

V gene: TRBV5-4
clone size: .
D gene: .
J gene: TRBJ1-2
CDR3 protein: CASSSEGGQSLYGYTF
CDR3 DNA: TGTGCCAGCAGCTCCGAGGGAGGACAAAGTCTCTATGGCTACACCTTC

V gene: TRBV30
clone size: .
D gene: .
J gene: TRBJ1-5
CDR3 protein: CAWSWGANQPQHF
CDR3 DNA: TGTGCCTGGAGCTGGGGAGCTAATCAGCCCCAGCATTTT

V gene: TRBV20-1
clone size: .
D gene: .
J gene: TRBJ2-7
CDR3 protein: CSASEKAAGVEQYF
CDR3 DNA: TGCAGTGCTAGTGAAAAAGCGGCAGGGGTCGAGCAGTACTTC

V gene: TRBV19
clone size: .
D gene: .
J gene: TRBJ2-7
CDR3 protein: CATSETRFPLLYEQYF
CDR3 DNA: TGTGCCACCAGCGAGACTAGATTTCCCCTATTGTACGAGCAGTACTTC

V gene: TRBV7-6
clone size: .
D gene: .
J gene: TRBJ2-5
CDR3 protein: CASSLVVRRGDRETQYF
CDR3 DNA: TGTGCCAGCAGCTTAGTAGTCCGGCGGGGAGACAGAGAGACCCAGTACTTC

V gene: TRBV6-5
clone size: .
D gene: TRBD2
J gene: TRBJ2-7
CDR3 protein: CASRISGLADYEQYF
CDR3 DNA: TGTGCCAGCAGGATATCGGGACTAGCAGACTACGAGCAGTACTTC

V gene: TRBV9
clone size: .
D gene: .
J gene: TRBJ1-5
CDR3 protein: CASSPTRQGSGTYSNQPQHF
CDR3 DNA: TGTGCCAGCAGCCCAACCCGACAAGGGAGCGGGACCTATAGCAATCAGCCCCAGCATTTT

V gene: TRBV19
clone size: .
D gene: .
J gene: TRBJ1-6
CDR3 protein: CASSLQGYSPLHF
CDR3 DNA: TGTGCCAGTAGTCTTCAGGGTTATTCACCCCTCCACTTT

V gene: TRBV3-1/TRBV3-2
clone size: .
D gene: .
J gene: TRBJ1-5
CDR3 protein: CASSQRINQPQHF
CDR3 DNA: TGTGCCAGCAGCCAGAGGATCAATCAGCCCCAGCATTTT

V gene: TRBV7-9
clone size: .
D gene: TRBD1
J gene: TRBJ1-2
CDR3 protein: CASSPGQGSGYGYTF
CDR3 DNA: TGTGCCAGCAGTCCGGGACAGGGATCGGGATATGGCTACACCTTC

V gene: TRBV6-1
clone size: once
D gene: .
J gene: TRBJ1-2
CDR3 protein: CASSDPGANYGYTF
CDR3 DNA: TGTGCCAGCAGTGATCCTGGAGCTAACTATGGCTACACCTTC

V gene: TRBV18
clone size: .
D gene: .
J gene: TRBJ1-3
CDR3 protein: CASSLKITTGLSGNTIYF
CDR3 DNA: TGTGCCAGCTCACTGAAGATAACCACAGGCCTATCTGGAAACACCATATATTTT

V gene: TRBV6-5
clone size: .
D gene: .
J gene: TRBJ1-6
CDR3 protein: CASRRGGSPLHF
CDR3 DNA: TGTGCCAGCAGGAGGGGGGGTTCACCCCTCCACTTT

V gene: TRBV6-2/TRBV6-3
clone size: .
D gene: TRBD2
J gene: TRBJ2-7
CDR3 protein: CASSPGTSRTYEQYF
CDR3 DNA: TGTGCCAGCAGTCCCGGGACTAGCAGAACCTACGAGCAGTACTTC

V gene: TRBV29-1
clone size: .
D gene: TRBD1
J gene: TRBJ1-2
CDR3 protein: CSGRQGSNYGYTF
CDR3 DNA: TGCAGCGGGAGACAGGGTTCCAACTATGGCTACACCTTC

V gene: TRBV20-1
clone size: .
D gene: .
J gene: TRBJ1-1
CDR3 protein: CSARNFGEAFF
CDR3 DNA: TGCAGTGCTAGGAATTTCGGTGAAGCTTTCTTT

V gene: TRBV7-9
clone size: .
D gene: .
J gene: TRBJ1-3
CDR3 protein: CASSLALNTIYF
CDR3 DNA: TGTGCCAGCAGCTTAGCCTTAAACACCATATATTTT

V gene: TRBV28
clone size: .
D gene: TRBD2
J gene: TRBJ2-7
CDR3 protein: CASSLGGTSGIYEQYF
CDR3 DNA: TGTGCCAGCAGTCTAGGTGGGACTAGCGGGATCTACGAGCAGTACTTC